This TCR beta chain was sequenced for a study of T cells of healthy individuals. This clonotype occurred a few times. The CDR3 spans 15 residues. From germline, CDR1 is LGHNA and CDR2 YSLEER. Trimming stripped 0 bases from V and 7 bases from J, with 16 bases between. TCRdb re-derived calls from the 5' RACE reads in MiXCR, one entry per CDR3 protein. The table includes over 95,000 distinct CDR3 sequences, 15% to 20% detected once. This rearrangement joins TRBV4-3 to TRBJ2-7, with D possibly called TRBD1 or TRBD2 (5 bases each). The receptor was derived from a human donor in good health. As DNA, the CDR3 is TGCGCCAGCAGCCAAGATTTGGGCAGGGCGGGTGAGCAGTACTTC. Amino acid sequence: CASSQDLGRAGEQYF.